The 28 T cell receptor beta chains reported below all come from one sample, sequenced in a study of brain metastases from non-small cell lung cancer. Clones were sequenced by immunoSEQ multiplex PCR, and TCRdb holds only the in-frame ones, with some missing. The sample records 2,500 to 3,500 clones, 70% to 90% being singletons. The sample comprised tissue from a brain metastasis. Source of these receptors: a donor aged 40 or over with non-small cell lung cancer.

The rearrangement uses TRBV28 and TRBJ2-2, with D possibly being TRBD1 (6 bases). Germline values: CDR1 MDHEN, CDR2 SYDVKM. The CDR3 sequence is 14 residues long. V shed 8 bases and J shed 5 bases, with 15 bases lying between them. As DNA, the CDR3 is TGTGCCAGCTCCGACACAGGGCAAACCGGGGAGCTGTTTTTT. Translation gives CASSDTGQTGELFF.

J is TRBJ2-2 and V is TRBV18; either TRBD1 or TRBD2 may supply D (5 bases each). V was pared by 3 bases and J by 5 bases, with 16 bases between. Germline CDR1 is KGHSH and CDR2 is LQKENI. CDR3 size: 16 residues. DNA for the CDR3: TGTGCCAGCTCACCCCCGCAGGGAGAAAGAACCGGGGAGCTGTTTTTT. Encoded protein: CASSPPQGERTGELFF.

This sequence joins TRBV19 and TRBJ1-2; 7 nucleotides agree with TRBD1. V shed 6 bases and J 6 bases; nucleotides not matched to a gene: 13. The CDR3 consists of 15 residues. Germline CDR1 and CDR2: LNHDA and SQIVND (reference sequence). CDR3 nucleotides: TGTGCCAGTAGCACCCAAACCCCGACAGGGAATGGCTACACCTTC. It specifies CASSTQTPTGNGYTF. The full variable domain, with the rest looked up from reference TRBV19 and TRBJ1-2, is DGGITQSPKYLFRKEGQNVTLSCEQNLNHDAMYWYRQDPGQGLRLIYYSQIVNDFQKGDIAEGYSVSREKKESFPLTVTSAQKNPTAFYLCASSTQTPTGNGYTFGSGTRLTVV.

The chain carries TRBV4-1 and TRBJ2-7, with a weak D call TRBD2 (6 bases). CDR1 MGHRA and CDR2 YSYEKL come from the germline V gene. Trimming left V 1 base short and J 0 bases short, with 10 bases between. The CDR3 sequence is 15 residues long. CDR3 amino acids: CASSQVGGLSYEQYF. DNA for the CDR3: TGCGCCAGCAGCCAAGTTGGGGGACTCTCCTACGAGCAGTACTTC.

Comments on this clone: Distinct nucleotide sequences in the sample also encode this CDR3. This chain links TRBV3-1 (or the pseudogene TRBV3-2) with TRBJ2-5; 7 bases line up with TRBD2. The CDR3 spans 14 residues. The germline V gene has CDR1 LGHDT and CDR2 YNNKEL (reference sequence). The ends lost 3 bases at V and 5 bases at J; junction bases unmatched: 6. Here the CDR3 reads CASSHLGRGETQYF. CDR3 sequence (DNA): TGTGCCAGCAGCCATTTGGGGCGGGGGGAGACCCAGTACTTC.

The genes are TRBV6-1 and TRBJ2-7; the D is unclear. V was shortened by 3 bases and J by 2 bases, with 14 bases between the two germline ends. This CDR3 spans 15 amino acids. The germline gives CDR1 MNHNS, CDR2 SASEGT. The CDR3: CASSESPGFTYEQYF. DNA for the CDR3: TGTGCCAGCAGTGAGAGCCCCGGTTTTACCTACGAGCAGTACTTC.

This clone is a singleton in its sample. This chain connects TRBV6-1 to TRBJ2-7; D gene unclear. This CDR3 region has 14 residues. Trimming took 2 bases from V and 4 from J, leaving 12 bases between them. Looked up from germline, CDR1 is MNHNS and CDR2 is SASEGT. In DNA form, the CDR3 reads TGTGCCAGCAGTGAATTCCGGAAGCGATACGAGCAGTACTTC. It codes for CASSEFRKRYEQYF.

V usage is TRBV5-5 and J usage is TRBJ2-5, with 8 bases identical to TRBD1. CDR1 is SGHKS, CDR2 YYEKEE, per germline (reference sequence). The CDR3 contains 15 residues. Losses at the gene ends were 4 bases for V and 5 bases for J; bases not matched to a gene: 10. CDR3 sequence reads: CASSVRDRSWETQYF. CDR3 coding DNA: TGTGCCAGCAGCGTCAGGGACAGGTCTTGGGAGACCCAGTACTTC.

The count of this clone is one. The chain joins TRBV6-1 to TRBJ2-6; D unresolved. The CDR3 length is 15 residues. V gave up 2 bases and J gave up 4 bases, with 9 bases separating them. Germline V gives CDR1 MNHNS, CDR2 SASEGT. The CDR3 protein is CASSELSVGANVLTF. The CDR3 region has the DNA TGTGCCAGCAGTGAATTATCCGTCGGGGCCAACGTCCTGACTTTC.

The rearrangement uses TRBV19 and TRBJ2-1, with D perhaps matching TRBD2 (5 bases). The germline CDR1 and CDR2 sequences are LNHDA and SQIVND (reference sequence). V lost 3 bases, J lost 0 bases, and 6 bases lay in between. This CDR3 spans 14 amino acids. The CDR3 DNA follows: TGTGCCAGTAGTATTACTAGCTCCTACAATGAGCAGTTCTTC. It specifies CASSITSSYNEQFF.

This chain links TRBV19 with TRBJ2-5; D possibly corresponds to TRBD2 (6 bases). Germline V gene data show CDR1 as LNHDA and CDR2 as SQIVND (reference sequence). This CDR3 comprises 16 residues. Trimming stripped 5 bases from V and 9 bases from J, with 25 bases between. The CDR3 nucleotides read TGTGCCAGTAGTCCTGGCCATTCACTTCGAGAGCGGGCCCAGTACTTC. Translating gives CASSPGHSLRERAQYF. The full variable domain, rest sourced from reference TRBV19 and TRBJ2-5, is DGGITQSPKYLFRKEGQNVTLSCEQNLNHDAMYWYRQDPGQGLRLIYYSQIVNDFQKGDIAEGYSVSREKKESFPLTVTSAQKNPTAFYLCASSPGHSLRERAQYFGPGTRLLVL.

This clone was seen only a few times. The CDR3 loop is CASRRQAEAFF. The CDR3 DNA follows: TGCGCCAGCAGAAGGCAGGCTGAAGCTTTCTTT. This chain links TRBV10-2 with TRBJ1-1; D is undetermined. Trimming pared 6 bases from V and 6 bases from J, leaving 8 bases between. The CDR3 runs to 11 residues. From germline, CDR1 is WSHSY and CDR2 SAAADI.

On this clone itself: Germline is not matched at one junction end, which may reflect a read error. In the same sample, other DNA sequences code for this CDR3. The genes are TRBV19 and TRBJ2-6; 10 nucleotides line up with TRBD1. CDR3 length: 18 residues. Germline assignment: CDR1 LNHDA and CDR2 SQIVND (reference sequence). In DNA, the CDR3 is TGTGCCAGTCGAACAACCGGGACAGGGGACGCTGGGGCCAACGTCCTAACTTTC. Translating it yields CASRTTGTGDAGANVLTF.

The chain links TRBV7-8 to TRBJ1-3; 8 bases are shared with TRBD1. The trim removed 4 bases at V and 6 bases at J, leaving 5 bases unmatched. Germline assignment: CDR1 SGHVS and CDR2 FQNEAQ. The CDR3 extends over 14 amino acids. CDR3 bases: TGTGCCAGCAGCTCTGGACAGGGCTTAAACACCATATATTTT. It codes for CASSSGQGLNTIYF.

V usage is TRBV19 and J usage is TRBJ1-1; D uncertain. The germline V and J ends were trimmed by 2 bases and 4 bases, with 5 bases remaining between them. The CDR3 length is 12 residues. The germline V gene encodes CDR1 LNHDA and CDR2 SQIVND (reference sequence). CDR3 sequence (DNA): TGTGCCAGTAGTATACGCGCCACTGAAGCTTTCTTT. Translation: CASSIRATEAFF.

J is TRBJ2-6 and V is TRBV9; D is uncertain. The CDR3 runs to 13 residues. Trimming removed 4 bases from V and 2 bases from J, with 4 bases in between. Germline CDR1 and CDR2: SGDLS and YYNGEE. CDR3 region: CASSRAGANVLTF. DNA for the CDR3: TGTGCCAGCAGCAGGGCTGGGGCCAACGTCCTGACTTTC.

The chain links TRBV28 to TRBJ2-5, with no clear D. This CDR3 comprises 14 residues. The germline V gene has CDR1 MDHEN and CDR2 SYDVKM. Trimming took off 1 base at V and 6 bases at J, with 12 bases between the two ends. The CDR3 loop is CASSLSPQAKTQYF. As DNA, the CDR3 is TGTGCCAGCAGTTTATCCCCCCAAGCGAAGACCCAGTACTTC.

The J gene is TRBJ2-1, the V gene TRBV3-1 (or the pseudogene TRBV3-2), with TRBD2 as a possible D gene (7 bases). The CDR3 is 15 residues long. V was clipped by 1 base and J by 7 bases, with 14 bases between them. From germline, CDR1 is LGHDT and CDR2 YNNKEL (reference sequence). CDR3 sequence: CASSQGGGPRNEQFF. The CDR3 DNA follows: TGTGCCAGCAGCCAAGGCGGGGGCCCGAGGAATGAGCAGTTCTTC.

This clone was seen more than once but under ten times. The V gene is TRBV6-1, the J gene TRBJ1-1, with D maybe TRBD1 (6 bases). The CDR3 covers 14 residues. The V end was cut by 8 bases, the J end by 5 bases, with 18 bases between. Germline V lookup: CDR1 MNHNS, CDR2 SASEGT. DNA of the CDR3: TGTGCCAGCCACCTGGGGGGGCAGGGAACTGAAGCTTTCTTT. This encodes CASHLGGQGTEAFF.

This sequence joins TRBV3-1 (or the pseudogene TRBV3-2) and TRBJ1-2; 7 bases fit TRBD1. CDR3 length: 13 residues. The germline V gene has CDR1 LGHDT and CDR2 YNNKEL (reference sequence). The trim removed 4 bases at V and 2 bases at J, leaving 1 base unmatched. Here the CDR3 DNA reads TGTGCCAGCAGCCCGGACAGGAACTATGGCTACACCTTC. Translated, it gives CASSPDRNYGYTF.

The chain couples TRBV5-4 to TRBJ2-2, with 8 bases aligning to TRBD1. V dropped 0 bases and J dropped 5; count of bases not matched to a gene: 6. CDR3 size: 16 residues. Germline V gene data show CDR1 as SGHNT and CDR2 as YYREEE (reference sequence). The CDR3 nucleotides are TGTGCCAGCAGCTTGGCCCAGGGGGCCAATACCGGGGAGCTGTTTTTT. Amino acids: CASSLAQGANTGELFF.

The genes are TRBV6-2 or TRBV6-3 and TRBJ2-2; D call uncertain. The CDR3 is 13 residues long. Per germline, CDR1 MNHEY and CDR2 SVGEGT. Trimming removed 5 bases from V and 6 bases from J, with 10 bases in between. The CDR3 protein is CASSRNTAGELFF. Here the CDR3 DNA reads TGTGCCAGCAGTCGTAACACCGCCGGGGAGCTGTTTTTT.

This clone turned up a few times. CDR3 coding DNA: TGTGCCAGCAGCGGAGCGACAGGGGACATTCGGAGAGAAGCTTTCTTT. Amino acids: CASSGATGDIRREAFF. The chain uses TRBV28 and TRBJ1-1; 8 bases line up with TRBD1. The CDR3 is made up of 16 amino acids. Germline values: CDR1 MDHEN, CDR2 SYDVKM. V gave up 6 bases and J gave up 8 bases; unmatched junction bases: 17.

As for this clone: This sequence may be a read error, since a much larger clone differs from it by one base. CDR3 in DNA: TGTGCCAGCAACACCGGGACAGCTGCCCCCTACGAGCAGTACTTC. It is translated as CASNTGTAAPYEQYF. The gene calls are TRBV5-6 and TRBJ2-7; 7 positions agree with TRBD1. The V and J ends lost 6 bases and 2 bases, in that order; junction bases with no gene match: 11. The CDR3 covers 15 residues. In germline, CDR1 is SGHDT, CDR2 YYEEEE.

This clone was counted only a few times. The rearrangement links TRBV12-3 or TRBV12-4 to TRBJ1-4; D gene unclear. V gave up 6 bases and J gave up 6 bases, with 5 bases separating them. The CDR3 contains 11 residues. The DNA of the CDR3 is TGTGCCAGCAGCTGGGATGAAAAACTGTTTTTT. It codes for CASSWDEKLFF.

For this clone: Germline and junction disagree at one end, which may indicate a read error. The chain links TRBV9 to TRBJ1-1; D gene ambiguous. The CDR3 runs to 13 residues. Looked up from germline, CDR1 is SGDLS and CDR2 is YYNGEE. The CDR3 sequence: CASSMKDRALVIF. CDR3 in DNA: TGTGCCAGCAGTATGAAAGACCGGGCCCTAGTTATCTTT.

Only a few counts were recorded for this clone. The rearrangement joins TRBV25-1 to TRBJ2-5; no clear D. The V gene lost 1 base and the J gene lost 5 bases, with 11 bases spanning the gap. The CDR3 sequence is 14 residues long. Per the germline V gene, CDR1 is MGHDK and CDR2 is SYGVNS. Here the CDR3 DNA reads TGTGCCAGCAGTGAATTCGAGGCGGAGGAGACCCAGTACTTC. This gives the protein CASSEFEAEETQYF.

This sequence joins TRBV3-1 (or the pseudogene TRBV3-2) and TRBJ2-7; a weak D match, TRBD1 (6 bases). The ends were cut back, 2 bases at V and 4 bases at J, with 12 bases in the middle. Germline loops: CDR1 LGHDT, CDR2 YNNKEL (reference sequence). CDR3 length: 14 residues. The CDR3 here is CASSQIPGAYEQYF. In DNA, the CDR3 is TGTGCCAGCAGCCAAATTCCAGGGGCTTACGAGCAGTACTTC.